The 4 T cell receptor beta chains below were found in one sample sequenced in a study of T cells in localized non-small cell lung cancer. The assay was immunoSEQ multiplex PCR, and TCRdb's table has in-frame clones only and misses some. The sample gives around 6,000 clones, approximately 86% of which show up once; about a sixth is in the top ten. Source: peripheral blood, taken before any cancer treatment. These receptors were collected from a male donor aged 60 or over with stage I lung adenocarcinoma.

The V call is TRBV14, the J call TRBJ2-1; 8 bases are shared with TRBD2. There are 16 residues in the CDR3. The V segment lost 5 bases and the J segment 9 bases; nucleotides outside the gene matches: 15. Germline-derived CDR1 and CDR2 are SGHDN and FVKESK. CDR3 sequence: CASSSPRGGGLSEQFF. Here the CDR3 DNA reads TGTGCCAGCAGCAGCCCCCGGGGCGGGGGGCTCAGTGAGCAGTTCTTC.

The V gene is TRBV29-1, the J gene TRBJ2-3; 7 nucleotides agree with TRBD2. Germline loops: CDR1 SQVTM, CDR2 ANQGSEA. The length of the CDR3 is 13 residues. V lost 4 bases, J lost 6 bases, and 7 bases stayed unmatched. The CDR3 DNA follows: TGCAGCGTTGGCTTATCTAGCGGCGATACGCAGTATTTT. It yields the protein CSVGLSSGDTQYF.

J is TRBJ2-3 and V is TRBV7-9, with no clear D. The V gene's germline CDR1 is SEHNR and CDR2 FQNEAQ (reference sequence). This CDR3 comprises 13 residues. V was pared by 3 bases and J by 2 bases, with 6 bases between. CDR3: CASSLYVTDTQYF. In DNA, the CDR3 is TGTGCCAGCAGCTTGTATGTCACAGATACGCAGTATTTT. Complete variable domain (other parts from reference TRBV7-9 and TRBJ2-3): DTGVSQNPRHKITKRGQNVTFRCDPISEHNRLYWYRQTLGQGPEFLTYFQNEAQLEKSRLLSDRFSAERPKGSFSTLEIQRTEQGDSAMYLCASSLYVTDTQYFGPGTRLTVL.

The chain uses TRBV2 and TRBJ2-2; a possible D gene is TRBD1 (6 bases). The CDR3 totals 16 residues. Trimming left V 3 bases short and J 1 base short, with 12 bases between. Germline V gene data show CDR1 as SNHLY and CDR2 as FYNNEI. The CDR3 here is CASSERRTVNTGELFF. In nucleotides, the CDR3 is TGTGCCAGCAGTGAGAGGAGGACAGTGAACACCGGGGAGCTGTTTTTT.